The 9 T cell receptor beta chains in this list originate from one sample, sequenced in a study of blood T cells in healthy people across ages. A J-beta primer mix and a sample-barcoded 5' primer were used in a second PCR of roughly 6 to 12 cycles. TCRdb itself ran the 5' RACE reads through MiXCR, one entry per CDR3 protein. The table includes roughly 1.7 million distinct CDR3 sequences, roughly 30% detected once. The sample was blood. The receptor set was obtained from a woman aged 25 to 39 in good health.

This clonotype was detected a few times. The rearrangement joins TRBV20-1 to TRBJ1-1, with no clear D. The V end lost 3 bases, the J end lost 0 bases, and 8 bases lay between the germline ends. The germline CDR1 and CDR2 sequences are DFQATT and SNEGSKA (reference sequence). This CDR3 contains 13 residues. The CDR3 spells CSASAILNTEAFF. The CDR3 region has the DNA TGCAGTGCTAGCGCGATTCTGAACACTGAAGCTTTCTTT.

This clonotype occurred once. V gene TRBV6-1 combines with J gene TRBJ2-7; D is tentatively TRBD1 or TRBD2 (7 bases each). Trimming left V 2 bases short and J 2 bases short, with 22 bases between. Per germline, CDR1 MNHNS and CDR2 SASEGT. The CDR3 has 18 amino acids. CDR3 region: CASSEMWEGASLPYEQYF. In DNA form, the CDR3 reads TGTGCCAGCAGTGAAATGTGGGAGGGGGCGAGTCTCCCCTACGAGCAGTACTTC.

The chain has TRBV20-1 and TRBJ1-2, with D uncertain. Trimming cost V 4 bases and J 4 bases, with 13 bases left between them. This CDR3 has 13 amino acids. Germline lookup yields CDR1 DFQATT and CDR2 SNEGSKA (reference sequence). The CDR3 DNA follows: TGCAGTGCTATAAGGAGAGCCTCCTATGGCTACACCTTC. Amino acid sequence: CSAIRRASYGYTF.

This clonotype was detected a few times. CDR3 protein: CASSPSSDGQFF. The CDR3 region has the DNA TGTGCCAGCAGTCCGTCTAGCGACGGGCAGTTCTTC. The rearrangement links TRBV27 to TRBJ2-1; perhaps TRBD2 as D (6 bases). The CDR3 is 12 residues long. Germline V gene lookup returns CDR1 MNHEY and CDR2 SMNVEV (reference sequence). V was shortened by 5 bases and J by 12 bases, with 14 bases between the two germline ends.

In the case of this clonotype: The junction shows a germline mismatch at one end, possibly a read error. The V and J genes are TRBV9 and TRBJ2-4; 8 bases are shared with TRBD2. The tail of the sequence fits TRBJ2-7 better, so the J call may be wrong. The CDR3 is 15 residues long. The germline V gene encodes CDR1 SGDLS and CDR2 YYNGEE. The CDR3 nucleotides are TGTGCCAACAGCCCCCGAGGAGCGGGAGCGTCCGAGCAGTACTTC. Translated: CANSPRGAGASEQYF.

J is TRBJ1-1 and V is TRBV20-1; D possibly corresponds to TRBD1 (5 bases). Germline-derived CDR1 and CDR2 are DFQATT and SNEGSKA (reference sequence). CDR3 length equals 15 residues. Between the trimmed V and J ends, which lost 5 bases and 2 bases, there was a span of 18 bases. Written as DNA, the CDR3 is TGCAGTGCTCGGGATCCTCTCGGGGGAAACACTGAAGCTTTCTTT. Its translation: CSARDPLGGNTEAFF.

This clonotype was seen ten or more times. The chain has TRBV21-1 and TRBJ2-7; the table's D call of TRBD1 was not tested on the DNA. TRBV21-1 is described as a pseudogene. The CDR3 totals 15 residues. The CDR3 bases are TGTGCCAGCAGCCACTGCAGGGGCTGGGCCCACGAGCAGTACTTC. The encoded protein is CASSHCRGWAHEQYF.

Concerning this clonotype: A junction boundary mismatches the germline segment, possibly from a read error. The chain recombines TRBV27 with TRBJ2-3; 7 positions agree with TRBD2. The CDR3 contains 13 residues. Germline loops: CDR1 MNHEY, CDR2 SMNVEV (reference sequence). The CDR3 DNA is TGTGCCAGCAGAGGCGGGAGCAGAGATACGCAGTATTTT. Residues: CASRGGSRDTQYF.

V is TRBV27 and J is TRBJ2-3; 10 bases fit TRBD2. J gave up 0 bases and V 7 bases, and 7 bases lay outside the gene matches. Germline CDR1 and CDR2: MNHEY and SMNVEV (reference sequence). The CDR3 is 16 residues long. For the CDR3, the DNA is TGTGCCAGCACCCAGGGTAGCGGGAGGAGCACAGATACGCAGTATTTT. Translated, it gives CASTQGSGRSTDTQYF.